This is a list of T cell receptor beta chains from one sample in a study of blood T cell repertoires in COVID-19. Profiling relied on immunoSEQ multiplex PCR, and the TCRdb table lists in-frame clones only, not all of them. The sample shows roughly 45,000 clones, about 92% of them seen only once. The sample taken for sequencing was peripheral blood. These receptors all come from a man between 60 and 70 years old with COVID-19, enrolled during active disease. The CDR3 runs from the conserved cysteine through the conserved F or W. A D gene is named only where the DNA matches it firmly. Some rows have no size entry. The others give once, few or many, or a class for an expanded clone.

J gene	D gene	clone size	V gene	CDR3 DNA	CDR3 protein
TRBJ2-2	TRBD1	-	TRBV28	TGTGCCAGCTCCGGACAGGGAATCACCGGGGAGCTGTTTTTT	CASSGQGITGELFF
TRBJ1-5	-	-	TRBV2	TGTGCCAGCAGTCTTGACACGGCTAATCAGCCCCAGCATTTT	CASSLDTANQPQHF
TRBJ1-6	TRBD1	-	TRBV7-2	TGTGCCAGCAGCCCGGACAGGCGTAGCTCCTATAATTCACCCCTCCACTTT	CASSPDRRSSYNSPLHF
TRBJ1-1	-	-	TRBV18	TGTGCCAGCTCACCAGTCGGGACATCCACTGAAGCTTTCTTT	CASSPVGTSTEAFF
TRBJ1-2	TRBD1	-	TRBV6-6	TGTGCCAGCACCCCCCCGACAGGGGCACCTGGCTACACCTTC	CASTPPTGAPGYTF
TRBJ1-3	-	few	TRBV19	TGTGCCAGTAGTTCGACAGGCATCTCTGGAAACACCATATATTTT	CASSSTGISGNTIYF
TRBJ2-5	TRBD1	-	TRBV19	TGTGCCAGTAGTGGGGGACAGGGGGCTACAGAGACCCAGTACTTC	CASSGGQGATETQYF
TRBJ1-3	TRBD1	-	TRBV27	TGTGCCAGCAGTTCGACAGGGAGCGGAAACACCATATATTTT	CASSSTGSGNTIYF
TRBJ1-2	-	-	TRBV3-1/TRBV3-2	TGTGCCAGCAGCCAATATCAGGGCGATGGCTACACCTTC	CASSQYQGDGYTF
TRBJ1-2	-	-	TRBV6-1	TGTGCCAGCAGTGAAGCGCGGGTTAACTATGGCTACACCTTC	CASSEARVNYGYTF
TRBJ1-2	-	-	TRBV4-1	TGCGCCAGCAGCCAAAGTAAAGGCGACAGGCAGGGCTACACCTTC	CASSQSKGDRQGYTF
TRBJ2-5	-	once	TRBV15	TGTGCCACCAGCAGAGTTTTTTTATCGGCTAGCCCTAAGGCCCAGTACTTC	CATSRVFLSASPKAQYF
TRBJ1-6	TRBD1	-	TRBV19	TGTGCCAGTAGGACAGGGAATTCACCCCTCCACTTT	CASRTGNSPLHF
TRBJ1-1	TRBD1	-	TRBV2	TGTGCCAGCATGGGACAGCAGAACACTGAAGCTTTCTTT	CASMGQQNTEAFF
TRBJ2-1	TRBD2	-	TRBV29-1	TGCAGCGTTGCCTACGGGCAGCTAGCGGGGGCCTACAATGAGCAGTTCTTC	CSVAYGQLAGAYNEQFF
TRBJ2-1	TRBD1	-	TRBV5-4	TGTGCCAGCAGCTCTGGGGACAGGGGCTACAATGAGCAGTTCTTC	CASSSGDRGYNEQFF
TRBJ1-6	-	-	TRBV25-1	TGTGCCAGCACAACAGGGTTCAATTCACCCCTCCACTTT	CASTTGFNSPLHF
TRBJ2-2	-	-	TRBV1	TGCACCAGCAGCCGGGAACTAGCGGGGGGGCGTGAAAACACCGGGGAGCTGTTTTTT	CTSSRELAGGRENTGELFF
TRBJ1-2	-	-	TRBV18	TGTGCCAGCTCACACAGTGAAAACTATGGCTACACCTTC	CASSHSENYGYTF
TRBJ2-2	-	-	TRBV19	TGTGCCAGTAGTACCCGGGGAGCCGGGGAGCTGTTTTTT	CASSTRGAGELFF
TRBJ2-5	TRBD1	-	TRBV7-3	TGTGCCAGCAGCGTAAACTCCGGGACAGGGCATCAGTACTTC	CASSVNSGTGHQYF
TRBJ2-7	TRBD2	-	TRBV19	TGTGCCAGTAGTCTAGGTGGCGGGGGGTACGAGCAGTACTTC	CASSLGGGGYEQYF
TRBJ1-1	-	-	TRBV25-1	TGTGCCAGCAGTGGATCCAGGGATGAAGCTTTCTTT	CASSGSRDEAFF
TRBJ1-4	TRBD1	-	TRBV25-1	TGTGCCAGCAGTGCCACCGGGACAGGGCGTGAAAAACTGTTTTTT	CASSATGTGREKLFF
TRBJ1-4	TRBD1	-	TRBV18	TGTGCCAGCTCACCACCGGGACAGGGTGGTGAAAAACTGTTTTTT	CASSPPGQGGEKLFF
TRBJ2-7	-	-	TRBV3-1/TRBV3-2	TGTGCCAGCAGCCAAGAGCGGTTGGCAGTCTCCCACGAGCAGTACTTC	CASSQERLAVSHEQYF
TRBJ1-3	-	-	TRBV28	TGTGCCAGCAGTTTAGCCCACTCAGGGTCTGGAAACACCATATATTTT	CASSLAHSGSGNTIYF
TRBJ1-2	-	-	TRBV3-1/TRBV3-2	TGTGCCAGCAGCCCAGGCCTGTCTATGGATGGCTACACCTTC	CASSPGLSMDGYTF
TRBJ1-2	TRBD1	-	TRBV6-5	TGTGCCAGCAGTAAAACAGACAGGGACTATGGCTACACCTTC	CASSKTDRDYGYTF
TRBJ1-2	TRBD1	-	TRBV2	TGTGCCAGCAGCGGACAGGGATATGGCTACACCTTC	CASSGQGYGYTF
TRBJ1-1	TRBD1	-	TRBV29-1	TGCAGCGAGGGACAGGGGATTGAAGCTTTCTTT	CSEGQGIEAFF
TRBJ1-3	-	-	TRBV19	TGTGCCAGTAGTCCCCAGGGTCCAAACACCATATATTTT	CASSPQGPNTIYF
TRBJ1-2	-	-	TRBV5-4	TGTGCCAGCAGACTGGGAGGGCTGGACGGCTACACCTTC	CASRLGGLDGYTF
TRBJ2-6	TRBD2	-	TRBV7-3	TGTGCCAGCAGCTGGAGCGGGGCTACCTCTGGGGCCAACGTCCTGACTTTC	CASSWSGATSGANVLTF
TRBJ2-7	TRBD2	-	TRBV28	TGTGCCAGCAGTTTGGTACTAGCGGGAGGGGCAGGGCAGTACTTC	CASSLVLAGGAGQYF
TRBJ2-7	TRBD1	-	TRBV29-1	TGCAGCGTCCACCGACCGACAGGGAATTCCTACGAGCAGTACTTC	CSVHRPTGNSYEQYF
TRBJ2-2	-	few	TRBV6-2/TRBV6-3	TGTGCCAGCAGTTCGACGGGGACTTCGAACACCGGGGAGCTGTTTTTT	CASSSTGTSNTGELFF
TRBJ2-7	TRBD1	-	TRBV2	TGTGCCAGCATGGACCGGGACAGGGGAACGTACGAGCAGTACTTC	CASMDRDRGTYEQYF
TRBJ2-7	TRBD2	-	TRBV3-1/TRBV3-2	TGTGCCAGCAGCCAAGTTTTACTAGCGGGGGGAGAACGCGAGCAGTACTTC	CASSQVLLAGGEREQYF
TRBJ2-1	TRBD2	once	TRBV19	TGTGCCAGTAGGCCGGGACTAGGAATTTCAAATGAGCAGTTCTTC	CASRPGLGISNEQFF
TRBJ1-5	-	-	TRBV12-3/TRBV12-4	TGTGCCAGCAGCCCTGCAGGAACTCAGCCCCAGCATTTT	CASSPAGTQPQHF
TRBJ2-7	-	-	TRBV7-2	TGTGCCAGCAGCCCCCGGGACTTAGAGACCTACGAGCAGTACTTC	CASSPRDLETYEQYF
TRBJ1-1	-	-	TRBV28	TGTGCCAGCAGTTTACAGTTCAACACTGAAGCTTTCTTT	CASSLQFNTEAFF
TRBJ1-5	-	-	TRBV6-6	TGTGCCAGCTCCCAAAAGGGGCAGGGACTCAATCAGCCCCAGCATTTT	CASSQKGQGLNQPQHF
TRBJ2-1	-	-	TRBV7-9	TGTGCCAGCAGCTTAGGGACAGTACGAAACAATGAGCAGTTCTTC	CASSLGTVRNNEQFF
TRBJ1-5	-	-	TRBV15	TGTGCCACCACCCTGGGGGGGGAACCTAGGGAGCCCCAGCATTTT	CATTLGGEPREPQHF
TRBJ2-4	-	-	TRBV28	TGTGCCAGCAGGATCGCAGGGCCTAGGGACATTCAGTACTTC	CASRIAGPRDIQYF